The rows below give T cell receptor beta chains drawn from one sample of a study of cytomegalovirus exposure and HLA in healthy donors. The data were produced by immunoSEQ multiplex PCR, yet TCRdb's version contains in-frame clones alone and is incomplete. The top ten clones hold around 4% of a sample with some 200,000 clones, about 85% of them seen once. Sequencing used PBMCs. The receptor set was obtained from a man in his forties or fifties in good health and CMV-seronegative. CDR3s include the opening cysteine and the closing phenylalanine or tryptophan. D genes are given only for firm matches. Not every row has a clone size; where given, it reads once, few, many or a size class.

d_gene: TRBD1
v_gene: TRBV10-3
j_gene: TRBJ2-7
abundance: -
len: 13
CDR3nt: TGTGCCATCAGGGGGACAGGATCCTACGAGCAGTACTTC
CDR3aa: CAIRGTGSYEQYF

d_gene: TRBD1
v_gene: TRBV6-1
j_gene: TRBJ2-5
abundance: once
len: 15
CDR3nt: TGTGCCAGCAGGGCCTCCGGGACAGAACAAGAGACCCAGTACTTC
CDR3aa: CASRASGTEQETQYF

d_gene: -
v_gene: TRBV15
j_gene: TRBJ1-5
abundance: -
len: 15
CDR3nt: TGTGCCACCACCTCGAGGGCCGGGTCCAATCAGCCCCAGCATTTT
CDR3aa: CATTSRAGSNQPQHF

d_gene: TRBD1
v_gene: TRBV13
j_gene: TRBJ1-6
abundance: -
len: 14
CDR3nt: TGTGCCAGCAGCTCCGGGACAGGGGATGGTACCCTCCACTTT
CDR3aa: CASSSGTGDGTLHF

d_gene: TRBD1
v_gene: TRBV6-1
j_gene: TRBJ2-7
abundance: once
len: 13
CDR3nt: TGTGCCAGCACTAGGGACAGAAGCTACGAGCAGTACTTC
CDR3aa: CASTRDRSYEQYF

d_gene: -
v_gene: TRBV19
j_gene: TRBJ2-3
abundance: few
len: 13
CDR3nt: TGTGCCAGTAGATCCCAGGGCACAGATACGCAGTATTTT
CDR3aa: CASRSQGTDTQYF

d_gene: TRBD1
v_gene: TRBV7-9
j_gene: TRBJ2-3
abundance: -
len: 17
CDR3nt: TGTGCCAGCAGCTCCTACCAAGGACAGGGGGCCGGTGGTACGCAGTATTTT
CDR3aa: CASSSYQGQGAGGTQYF

d_gene: -
v_gene: TRBV7-9
j_gene: TRBJ2-7
abundance: -
len: 16
CDR3nt: TGTGCCAGCAGCCTACAGGGGGGGACAGTGGCGGCCGAGCAGTACTTC
CDR3aa: CASSLQGGTVAAEQYF

d_gene: -
v_gene: TRBV6-5
j_gene: TRBJ2-3
abundance: -
len: 11
CDR3nt: TGTGCCAGCAGTTCGACAGATACGCAGTATTTT
CDR3aa: CASSSTDTQYF

d_gene: TRBD2
v_gene: TRBV4-1
j_gene: TRBJ2-1
abundance: once
len: 15
CDR3nt: TGCGCCAGCAGCCTACAGACCGGGACTAGTTTTGAGCAGTTCTTC
CDR3aa: CASSLQTGTSFEQFF

d_gene: -
v_gene: TRBV19
j_gene: TRBJ1-5
abundance: -
len: 16
CDR3nt: TGTGCCAGTAGTGCCCCCGGCAGGGGCAGCAATCAGCCCCAGCATTTT
CDR3aa: CASSAPGRGSNQPQHF

d_gene: TRBD1
v_gene: TRBV6-5
j_gene: TRBJ2-2
abundance: -
len: 15
CDR3nt: TGTGCCAGCAGTTATCAAACAGGGGGCAACGGGGAGCTGTTTTTT
CDR3aa: CASSYQTGGNGELFF

d_gene: -
v_gene: TRBV2
j_gene: TRBJ1-6
abundance: -
len: 12
CDR3nt: TGTGCCAGTGCTAGGTTTAGTTCACCCCTCCACTTT
CDR3aa: CASARFSSPLHF

d_gene: -
v_gene: TRBV7-2
j_gene: TRBJ1-5
abundance: -
len: 14
CDR3nt: TGTGCCAGCAGCTTATCAGGGAACAATCAGCCCCAGCATTTT
CDR3aa: CASSLSGNNQPQHF

d_gene: TRBD1
v_gene: TRBV15
j_gene: TRBJ1-4
abundance: -
len: 15
CDR3nt: TGTGCCACCAGCAGCTTCAGGGGGAATAATGAAAAACTGTTTTTT
CDR3aa: CATSSFRGNNEKLFF

d_gene: TRBD1
v_gene: TRBV19
j_gene: TRBJ1-2
abundance: -
len: 14
CDR3nt: TGTGCCAGTGGCCCCCGGACAGGGCTTATCGGCTACACCTTC
CDR3aa: CASGPRTGLIGYTF

d_gene: -
v_gene: TRBV18
j_gene: TRBJ1-6
abundance: -
len: 14
CDR3nt: TGTGCCAGCTCAGAATCCAGTAATAATTCACCCCTCCACTTT
CDR3aa: CASSESSNNSPLHF

d_gene: TRBD2
v_gene: TRBV11-2
j_gene: TRBJ2-7
abundance: -
len: 15
CDR3nt: TGTGCCAGCAGCTTTGTTGAGTGGGGGGGTGGCGAGCAGTACTTC
CDR3aa: CASSFVEWGGGEQYF

d_gene: -
v_gene: TRBV21-1
j_gene: TRBJ2-7
abundance: -
len: 17
CDR3nt: TGTGCCAGCAGCAAAGTAAAGTGGCCCGGACACCTCTACGAGCAGTACTTC
CDR3aa: CASSKVKWPGHLYEQYF

d_gene: TRBD2
v_gene: TRBV5-1
j_gene: TRBJ2-1
abundance: -
len: 17
CDR3nt: TGCGCCAGCAGCCTGGGAACACTAGCGGGGTCCAGGGATGAGCAGTTCTTC
CDR3aa: CASSLGTLAGSRDEQFF

d_gene: TRBD1
v_gene: TRBV15
j_gene: TRBJ1-6
abundance: -
len: 17
CDR3nt: TGTGCCACCAGCAGAGACGAGTCCGGGACAGGAAAAATGGCCCTCCACTTT
CDR3aa: CATSRDESGTGKMALHF

d_gene: -
v_gene: TRBV6-5
j_gene: TRBJ1-4
abundance: -
len: 14
CDR3nt: TGTGCCAGCAGTGACTGGACGGGGGGGGAAAAACTGTTTTTT
CDR3aa: CASSDWTGGEKLFF